This is a list of T cell receptor beta chains from one sample in a study of T cells after yellow fever vaccination. MiXCR, run by TCRdb on the 5' RACE reads, gives a single entry per CDR3 protein. The table has about 400,000 distinct CDR3 sequences, 6.2% seen once. The sample consisted of PBMCs, taken 5 days after the yellow fever booster vaccination. These receptors all stem from a young man who received the YFV17D yellow fever vaccine. CDR3s include the opening cysteine and the closing phenylalanine or tryptophan. The order of the fields is clone size, D gene, J gene, V gene, CDR3 DNA, CDR3 protein. The D gene is left open where the match is weak. A row's size may be missing; if present it is once, few, many or a size class.

size: many
D: NA
J: TRBJ2-5
V: TRBV7-2
DNA: TGTGCCAGCAGCTTAAGCAGACAAGAGACCCAGTACTTC
CDR3: CASSLSRQETQYF

size: many
D: TRBD2
J: TRBJ2-7
V: TRBV6-1
DNA: TGTGCCAGCAGTCTAACTAGCGGGGGAACCTACGAGCAGTACTTC
CDR3: CASSLTSGGTYEQYF

size: NA
D: NA
J: TRBJ2-6
V: TRBV20-1
DNA: TGCAGTGTTTTAATTCCTGGGGCCAACGTCCTGACTTTC
CDR3: CSVLIPGANVLTF

size: NA
D: NA
J: TRBJ2-5
V: TRBV5-1
DNA: TGCGCCAGCAGCTTGTTGAAAGAAGAGACCCAGTACTTC
CDR3: CASSLLKEETQYF

size: many
D: NA
J: TRBJ2-3
V: TRBV5-1
DNA: TGCGCCAGTATGACAGCCTCTATCACAGATACGCAGTATTTT
CDR3: CASMTASITDTQYF

size: many
D: TRBD2
J: TRBJ2-1
V: TRBV6-5
DNA: TGTGCCAGCAGTTACTCTACGAGCGGGAGGGTAAATGAGCAGTTCTTC
CDR3: CASSYSTSGRVNEQFF

size: few
D: TRBD2
J: TRBJ2-1
V: TRBV5-5
DNA: TGTGCCAGCAGCTTGGGACTAGCGGGATTCAATGAGCAGTTCTTC
CDR3: CASSLGLAGFNEQFF

size: few
D: NA
J: TRBJ2-2
V: TRBV14
DNA: TGTGCCAGCAGCCTAGGCCGTTATACCGGGGAGCTGTTTTTT
CDR3: CASSLGRYTGELFF

size: many
D: NA
J: TRBJ2-7
V: TRBV5-1
DNA: TGCGCCAGCAGCTTGGAAGGGGATTACTACGAGCAGTACTTC
CDR3: CASSLEGDYYEQYF

size: few
D: TRBD2
J: TRBJ2-3
V: TRBV9
DNA: TGTGCCAGCAGCGTCACCGGGACTAGCGGCACAGATACGCAGTATTTT
CDR3: CASSVTGTSGTDTQYF

size: many
D: NA
J: TRBJ1-4
V: TRBV5-1
DNA: TGCGCCAGCAGCACCCAGGTGGGGGCGAGCTGGGAAAAACTGTTTTTT
CDR3: CASSTQVGASWEKLFF

size: few
D: NA
J: TRBJ1-2
V: TRBV10-3
DNA: TGTGCCATCCCCGGGACCGCTTTCGATGGCTACACCTTC
CDR3: CAIPGTAFDGYTF

size: few
D: NA
J: TRBJ2-3
V: TRBV29-1
DNA: TGCAGCGTCTCGGCGAGGGGCACTAGCACAGATACGCAGTATTTT
CDR3: CSVSARGTSTDTQYF

size: NA
D: NA
J: TRBJ1-2
V: TRBV5-6
DNA: TGTGCCAGCCGGGACGGATTCTATGGCTACACCTTC
CDR3: CASRDGFYGYTF

size: NA
D: NA
J: TRBJ1-1
V: TRBV18
DNA: TGTGCCAGCTCACCAGAGTTCGGGAACACTGAAGCTTTCTTT
CDR3: CASSPEFGNTEAFF

size: many
D: NA
J: TRBJ2-7
V: TRBV5-5
DNA: TGTGCCAGCAGCTTGTCTTCGAGTACCTCCTACGAGCAGTACTTC
CDR3: CASSLSSSTSYEQYF

size: few
D: NA
J: TRBJ1-5
V: TRBV7-8
DNA: TGTGCCAGCAGCTTAGCGTCGGCGGTCTACGATCAGCCCCAGCATTTT
CDR3: CASSLASAVYDQPQHF

size: many
D: NA
J: TRBJ2-1
V: TRBV7-2
DNA: TGTGCCAGCAGCGTCACTAGCAGCGGTGAGCAGTTCTTC
CDR3: CASSVTSSGEQFF

size: NA
D: TRBD2
J: TRBJ2-3
V: TRBV20-1
DNA: TGCAGTGCTAGAGAAGCGGGAGGCACAGATACGCAGTATTTT
CDR3: CSAREAGGTDTQYF

size: NA
D: NA
J: TRBJ2-1
V: TRBV7-9
DNA: TGTGCCAGCAGCTTAGGTTCTAGCAGCCCCTACAATGAGCAGTTCTTC
CDR3: CASSLGSSSPYNEQFF